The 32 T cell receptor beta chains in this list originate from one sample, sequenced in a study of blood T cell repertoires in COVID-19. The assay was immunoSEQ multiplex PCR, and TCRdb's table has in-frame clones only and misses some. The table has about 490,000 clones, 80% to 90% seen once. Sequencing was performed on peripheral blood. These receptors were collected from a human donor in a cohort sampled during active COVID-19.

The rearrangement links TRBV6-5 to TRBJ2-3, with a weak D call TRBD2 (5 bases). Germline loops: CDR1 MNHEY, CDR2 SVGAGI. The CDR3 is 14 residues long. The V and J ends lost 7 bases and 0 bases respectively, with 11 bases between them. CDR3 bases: TGTGCCAGCAACGCGCGGGCTAGCACAGATACGCAGTATTTT. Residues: CASNARASTDTQYF.

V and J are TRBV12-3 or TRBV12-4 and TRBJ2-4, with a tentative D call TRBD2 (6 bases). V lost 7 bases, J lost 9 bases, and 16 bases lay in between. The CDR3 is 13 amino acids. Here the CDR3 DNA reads TGTGCCAGCACGGGTTGGGGGGTAAGCATTCAGTACTTC. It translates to CASTGWGVSIQYF.

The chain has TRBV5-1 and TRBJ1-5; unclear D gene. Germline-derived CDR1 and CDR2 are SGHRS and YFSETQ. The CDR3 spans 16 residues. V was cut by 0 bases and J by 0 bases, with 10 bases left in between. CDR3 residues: CASSLVPEYSNQPQHF. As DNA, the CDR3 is TGCGCCAGCAGCTTGGTGCCAGAATATAGCAATCAGCCCCAGCATTTT.

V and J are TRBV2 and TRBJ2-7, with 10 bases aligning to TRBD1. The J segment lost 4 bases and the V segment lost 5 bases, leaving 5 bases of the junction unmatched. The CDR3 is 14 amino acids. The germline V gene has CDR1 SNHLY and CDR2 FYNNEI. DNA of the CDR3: TGTGCCAGCAGTATGGGACAGGGGATATACGAGCAGTACTTC. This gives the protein CASSMGQGIYEQYF.

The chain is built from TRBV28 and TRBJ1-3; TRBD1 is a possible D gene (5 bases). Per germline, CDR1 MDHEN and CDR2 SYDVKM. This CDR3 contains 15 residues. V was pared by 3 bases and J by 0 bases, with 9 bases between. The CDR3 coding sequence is TGTGCCAGCAGTTTGACAGCGCTCTCTGGAAACACCATATATTTT. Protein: CASSLTALSGNTIYF.

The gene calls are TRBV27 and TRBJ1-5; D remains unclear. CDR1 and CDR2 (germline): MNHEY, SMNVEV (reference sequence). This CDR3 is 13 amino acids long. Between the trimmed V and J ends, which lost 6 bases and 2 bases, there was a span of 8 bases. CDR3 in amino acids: CASRAPGNQPQHF. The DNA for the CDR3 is TGTGCCAGCAGAGCCCCGGGCAATCAGCCCCAGCATTTT.

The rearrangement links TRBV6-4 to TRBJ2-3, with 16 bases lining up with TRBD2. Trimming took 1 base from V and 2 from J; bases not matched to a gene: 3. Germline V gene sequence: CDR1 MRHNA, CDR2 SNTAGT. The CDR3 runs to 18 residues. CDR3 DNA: TGTGCCAGCAGTGACTACGGGACTAGCGGGAGGGCCACAGATACGCAGTATTTT. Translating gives CASSDYGTSGRATDTQYF.

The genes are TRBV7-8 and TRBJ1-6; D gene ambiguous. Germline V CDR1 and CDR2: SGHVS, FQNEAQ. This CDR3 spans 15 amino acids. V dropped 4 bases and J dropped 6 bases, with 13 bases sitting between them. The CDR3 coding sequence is TGTGCCAGCAGCTATCAAGCTTCGGGTAATTCACCCCTCCACTTT. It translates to CASSYQASGNSPLHF. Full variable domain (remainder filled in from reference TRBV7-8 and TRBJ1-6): GAGVSQSPRYKVAKRGQDVALRCDPISGHVSLFWYQQALGQGPEFLTYFQNEAQLDKSGLPSDRFFAERPEGSVSTLKIQRTQQEDSAVYLCASSYQASGNSPLHFGNGTRLTVT.

The CDR3 region is CASSKNRENNEQFF. DNA of the CDR3: TGTGCCAGTAGTAAAAATCGGGAAAACAATGAGCAGTTCTTC. The V gene is TRBV19, the J gene TRBJ2-1, with TRBD2 as a possible D gene (5 bases). The CDR3 spans 14 residues. The V gene's germline CDR1 is LNHDA and CDR2 SQIVND (reference sequence). Trimming shortened V by 4 bases and J by 5 bases, and 12 bases separated the two germline ends.

The CDR3 spells CSASISALLRDEQFF. CDR3 DNA: TGCAGTGCTAGTATAAGCGCGCTCTTGCGGGATGAGCAGTTCTTC. The V call is TRBV20-1, the J call TRBJ2-1, with D tentatively TRBD2 (5 bases). The germline V gene has CDR1 DFQATT and CDR2 SNEGSKA (reference sequence). Trimming took off 3 bases at V and 8 bases at J, with 20 bases between the two ends. The CDR3 extends over 15 amino acids.

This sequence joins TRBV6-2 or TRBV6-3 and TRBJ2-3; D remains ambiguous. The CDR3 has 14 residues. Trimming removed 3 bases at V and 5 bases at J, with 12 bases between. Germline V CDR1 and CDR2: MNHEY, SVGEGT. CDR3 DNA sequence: TGTGCCAGCAGTTATAGTCGGCCAGGAGATACGCAGTATTTT. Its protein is CASSYSRPGDTQYF.

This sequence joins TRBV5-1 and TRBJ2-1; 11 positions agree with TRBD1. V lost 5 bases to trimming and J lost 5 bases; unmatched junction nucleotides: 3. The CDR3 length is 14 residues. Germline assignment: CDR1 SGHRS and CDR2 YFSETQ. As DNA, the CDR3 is TGCGCCAGCAGTTGGGACAGGGGGAACAATGAGCAGTTCTTC. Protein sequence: CASSWDRGNNEQFF.

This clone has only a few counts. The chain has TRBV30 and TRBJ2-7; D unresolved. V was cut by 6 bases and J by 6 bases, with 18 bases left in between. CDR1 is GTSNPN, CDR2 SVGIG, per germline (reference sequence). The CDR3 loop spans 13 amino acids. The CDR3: CACLYRMPGEQYF. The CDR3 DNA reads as TGTGCCTGCTTATATCGGATGCCGGGCGAGCAGTACTTC. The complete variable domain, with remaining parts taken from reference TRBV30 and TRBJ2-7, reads SQTIHQWPATLVQPVGSPLSLECTVEGTSNPNLYWYRQAAGRGLQLLFYSVGIGQISSEVPQNLSASRPQDRQFILSSKKLLLSDSGFYLCACLYRMPGEQYFGPGTRLTVT.

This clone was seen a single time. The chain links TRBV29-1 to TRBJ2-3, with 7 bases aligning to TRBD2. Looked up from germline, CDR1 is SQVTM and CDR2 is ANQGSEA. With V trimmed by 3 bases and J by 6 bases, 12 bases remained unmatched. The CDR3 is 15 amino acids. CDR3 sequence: CSVDWAGVYSDTQYF. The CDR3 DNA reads TGCAGCGTTGATTGGGCGGGAGTGTATTCGGATACGCAGTATTTT.

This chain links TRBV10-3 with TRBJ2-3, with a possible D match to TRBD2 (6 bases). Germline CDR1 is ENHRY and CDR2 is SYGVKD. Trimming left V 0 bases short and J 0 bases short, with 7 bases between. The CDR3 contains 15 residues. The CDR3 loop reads CAISESAGSTDTQYF. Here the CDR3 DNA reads TGTGCCATCAGTGAGTCCGCGGGAAGCACAGATACGCAGTATTTT.

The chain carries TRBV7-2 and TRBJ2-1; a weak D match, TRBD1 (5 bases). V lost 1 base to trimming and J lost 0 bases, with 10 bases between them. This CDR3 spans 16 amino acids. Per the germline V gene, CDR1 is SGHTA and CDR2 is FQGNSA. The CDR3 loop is CASSLEGRSSYNEQFF. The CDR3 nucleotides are TGTGCCAGCAGCTTAGAGGGGCGGAGCTCCTACAATGAGCAGTTCTTC.

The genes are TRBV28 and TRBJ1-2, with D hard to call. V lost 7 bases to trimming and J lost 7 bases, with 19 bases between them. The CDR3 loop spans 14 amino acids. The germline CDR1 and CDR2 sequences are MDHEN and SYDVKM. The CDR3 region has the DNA TGTGCCAGCATCACCCAGGCGGGTACCCGTGGCTACACCTTC. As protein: CASITQAGTRGYTF.

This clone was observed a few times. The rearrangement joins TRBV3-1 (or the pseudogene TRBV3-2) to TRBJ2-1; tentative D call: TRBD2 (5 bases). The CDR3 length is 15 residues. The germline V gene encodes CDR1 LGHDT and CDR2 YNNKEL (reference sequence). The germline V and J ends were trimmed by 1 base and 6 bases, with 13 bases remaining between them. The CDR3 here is CASSQVSSRSNEQFF. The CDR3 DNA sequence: TGTGCCAGCAGCCAAGTCTCTAGCAGGTCCAATGAGCAGTTCTTC.

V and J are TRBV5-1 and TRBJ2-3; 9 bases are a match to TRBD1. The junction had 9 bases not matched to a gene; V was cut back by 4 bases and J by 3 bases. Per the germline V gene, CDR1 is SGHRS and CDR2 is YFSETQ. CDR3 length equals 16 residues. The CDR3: CASSLPTGTGTDTQYF. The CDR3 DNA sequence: TGCGCCAGCAGCCTCCCAACCGGGACAGGGACAGATACGCAGTATTTT.

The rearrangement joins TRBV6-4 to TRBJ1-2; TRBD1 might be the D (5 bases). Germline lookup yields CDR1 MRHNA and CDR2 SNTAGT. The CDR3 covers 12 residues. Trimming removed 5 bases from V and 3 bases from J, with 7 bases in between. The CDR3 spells CASSQGDYGYTF. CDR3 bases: TGTGCCAGCAGTCAGGGCGACTATGGCTACACCTTC.

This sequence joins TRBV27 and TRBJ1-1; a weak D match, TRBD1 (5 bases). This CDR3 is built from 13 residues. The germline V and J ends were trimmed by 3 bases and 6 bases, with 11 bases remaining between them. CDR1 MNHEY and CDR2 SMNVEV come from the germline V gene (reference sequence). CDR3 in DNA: TGTGCCAGCAGTTTTACCCCAGGGCCTGAAGCTTTCTTT. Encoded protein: CASSFTPGPEAFF.

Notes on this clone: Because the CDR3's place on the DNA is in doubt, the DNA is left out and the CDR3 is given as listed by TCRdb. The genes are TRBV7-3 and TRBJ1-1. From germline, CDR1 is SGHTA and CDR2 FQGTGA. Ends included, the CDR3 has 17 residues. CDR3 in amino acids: CASSLDPSGRDGTEAFF.

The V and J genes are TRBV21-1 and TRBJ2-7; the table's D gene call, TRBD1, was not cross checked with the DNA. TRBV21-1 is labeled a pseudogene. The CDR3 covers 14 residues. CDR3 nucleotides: TGTGCCAGCAGCAAAAGATACACCATATACGAGCAGTACTTC. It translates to CASSKRYTIYEQYF.

The CDR3 DNA reads as TGTGCCAGCAGCTTAGGGACTAGCGGGAGGAATGAGCAGTTCTTC. Amino acids: CASSLGTSGRNEQFF. The V gene is TRBV5-8, the J gene TRBJ2-1, with 15 bases matching TRBD2. With V trimmed by 2 bases and J by 7 bases, 1 base remained unmatched. Germline assignment: CDR1 SGHTS and CDR2 YDEGEE. The CDR3 is 15 amino acids.

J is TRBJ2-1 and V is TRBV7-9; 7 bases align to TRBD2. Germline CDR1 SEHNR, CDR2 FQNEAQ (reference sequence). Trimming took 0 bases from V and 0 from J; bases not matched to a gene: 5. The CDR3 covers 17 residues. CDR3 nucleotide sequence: TGTGCCAGCAGCTTAGCGCTGGGGGACTACTCCTACAATGAGCAGTTCTTC. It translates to CASSLALGDYSYNEQFF.

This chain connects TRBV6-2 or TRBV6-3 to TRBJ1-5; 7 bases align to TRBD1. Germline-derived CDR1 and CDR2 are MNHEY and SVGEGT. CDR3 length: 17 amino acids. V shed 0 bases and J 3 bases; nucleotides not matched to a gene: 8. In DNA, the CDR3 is TGTGCCAGCAGTTACTCCCCGACAGGGCTCTCCAATCAGCCCCAGCATTTT. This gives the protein CASSYSPTGLSNQPQHF.

The CDR3: CASSIQTGGVGNIQYF. CDR3 nucleotides: TGTGCCAGCAGCATCCAGACAGGGGGTGTAGGAAACATTCAGTACTTC. The chain combines TRBV7-2 with TRBJ2-4, with 9 bases identical to TRBD1. The V segment lost 5 bases and the J segment 6 bases; nucleotides outside the gene matches: 11. Germline V gene sequence: CDR1 SGHTA, CDR2 FQGNSA. The CDR3 spans 16 residues.

The CDR3 coding sequence is TGTGCCAGCAGCTTATCCTCGGGACAGGTCTATGGCTACACCTTC. Protein sequence: CASSLSSGQVYGYTF. The chain couples TRBV7-3 to TRBJ1-2, with 8 bases aligning to TRBD1. V was pared by 2 bases and J by 4 bases, with 6 bases of the junction left unmatched. Germline-derived CDR1 and CDR2 are SGHTA and FQGTGA. This CDR3 spans 15 amino acids.

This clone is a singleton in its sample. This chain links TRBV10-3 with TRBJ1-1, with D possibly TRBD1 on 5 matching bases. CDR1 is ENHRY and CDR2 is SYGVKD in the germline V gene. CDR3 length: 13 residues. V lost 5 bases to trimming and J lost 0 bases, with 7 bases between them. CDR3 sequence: CAISLRVNTEAFF. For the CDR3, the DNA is TGTGCCATCAGTCTCAGGGTGAACACTGAAGCTTTCTTT.

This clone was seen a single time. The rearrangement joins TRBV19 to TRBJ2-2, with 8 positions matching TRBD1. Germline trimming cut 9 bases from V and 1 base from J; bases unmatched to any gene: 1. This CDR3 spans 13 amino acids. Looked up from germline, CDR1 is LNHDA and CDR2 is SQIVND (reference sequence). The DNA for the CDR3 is TGTGCCAGCGGGACAGGGAACACCGGGGAGCTGTTTTTT. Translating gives CASGTGNTGELFF.

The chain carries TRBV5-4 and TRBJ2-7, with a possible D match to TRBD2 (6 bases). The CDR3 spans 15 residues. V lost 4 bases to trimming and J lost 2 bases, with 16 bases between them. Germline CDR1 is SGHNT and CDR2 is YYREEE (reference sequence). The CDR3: CASSDRDFLAYEQYF. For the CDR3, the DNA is TGTGCCAGCAGCGATCGGGACTTCCTCGCCTACGAGCAGTACTTC.

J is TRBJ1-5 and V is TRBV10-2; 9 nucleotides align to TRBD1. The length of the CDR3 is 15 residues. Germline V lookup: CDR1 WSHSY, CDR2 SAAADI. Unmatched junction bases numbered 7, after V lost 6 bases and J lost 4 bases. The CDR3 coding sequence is TGCGCCAGCAGCTCCGGGACAGGGTGGAATCAGCCCCAGCATTTT. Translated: CASSSGTGWNQPQHF.